The clone carrying this TCR beta chain was recorded a few times. This sample is part of a study of blood T cell repertoires in COVID-19. Overall study: The cDNA or gDNA used as material had been derived from T cells, B-cell-depleted T cells, or PBMCs.

This table comes from immunoSEQ multiplex PCR, and its TCRdb copy is limited to in-frame clones, with some not included. The top ten hold 2% to 2.5% of the sample, which has roughly 400,000 clones, 70% to 90% seen once. Per the germline V gene, CDR1 is SGHAT and CDR2 is FQNNGV. The CDR3 consists of 17 residues. The junction had 8 bases not matched to a gene; V was cut back by 2 bases and J by 0 bases. The source material was PBMCs or T cells enriched from blood (not recorded which). This chain joins TRBV11-2 and TRBJ1-1, with 8 bases matching TRBD1. The sequence was obtained from a woman aged 40 to 50 with acute COVID-19. The CDR3 region is CASSLWGQEKMNTEAFF. CDR3 DNA sequence: TGTGCCAGCAGCTTATGGGGACAGGAGAAAATGAACACTGAAGCTTTCTTT.